This entry lists 23 T cell receptor beta chains sequenced from one sample in a study of OX40 agonist ivuxolimab in advanced cancers. Some clones are missing from TCRdb's copy, which holds only in-frame ones; the method was immunoSEQ multiplex PCR. This table holds some 19,000 clones, about 73% found once. The sequenced sample was CD4+ or CD8+ T cells sorted from blood, obtained in a trial of the OX40 agonist ivuxolimab. Source of these receptors: an adult with an advanced solid tumor such as melanoma, head and neck, liver or kidney cancer.

This sequence joins TRBV11-2 and TRBJ2-7, with TRBD2 matching 11 bases. The CDR3 has 14 residues. Germline lookup yields CDR1 SGHAT and CDR2 FQNNGV. The V segment lost 5 bases and the J segment 4 bases; nucleotides outside the gene matches: 4. The CDR3 sequence: CASSLAGGTYEQYF. The CDR3 DNA sequence: TGTGCCAGCAGCCTAGCGGGAGGTACGTACGAGCAGTACTTC.

The chain is built from TRBV28 and TRBJ1-3; D perhaps matches TRBD1 (6 bases). V lost 3 bases, J lost 0 bases, and 12 bases lay in between. CDR1 is MDHEN, CDR2 SYDVKM, per germline. This CDR3 region has 16 residues. The CDR3 DNA is TGTGCCAGCAGTTTTAGGACAGCTTTCTCTGGAAACACCATATATTTT. Protein product: CASSFRTAFSGNTIYF.

This clone was detected a few times. The V call is TRBV27, the J call TRBJ1-2, with 8 bases aligning to TRBD1. The CDR3 length is 13 residues. J lost 7 bases, V lost 6 bases, and 7 bases had no gene match. Germline V gene data show CDR1 as MNHEY and CDR2 as SMNVEV (reference sequence). CDR3 residues: CASSLTGGGGYTF. For the CDR3, the DNA is TGTGCCAGCAGCCTAACAGGGGGGGGTGGCTACACCTTC.

J is TRBJ2-7 and V is TRBV2; D could derive from TRBD1 or TRBD2 (5 bases each). This CDR3 is built from 14 residues. The germline V and J ends were trimmed by 8 bases and 2 bases, with 16 bases remaining between them. Germline CDR1 SNHLY, CDR2 FYNNEI. The CDR3 here is CASHKRDLPYEQYF. The DNA of the CDR3 is TGTGCCAGCCACAAAAGGGACCTTCCCTACGAGCAGTACTTC. The whole variable domain, filled in from reference TRBV2 and TRBJ2-7, reads EPEVTQTPSHQVTQMGQEVILRCVPISNHLYFYWYRQILGQKVEFLVSFYNNEISEKSEIFDDQFSVERPDGSNFTLKIRSTKLEDSAMYFCASHKRDLPYEQYFGPGTRLTVT.

V and J are TRBV28 and TRBJ2-3; 10 bases fit TRBD1. CDR1 is MDHEN and CDR2 is SYDVKM in the germline V gene. With 3 bases clipped from V and 4 bases from J, the junction kept 10 bases outside the gene matches. This CDR3 has 17 residues. This CDR3 is CASSFSLRGQGPDTQYF. The CDR3 DNA follows: TGTGCCAGCAGTTTCTCCCTCCGGGGACAGGGGCCAGATACGCAGTATTTT.

This clone came up once. This chain links TRBV7-9 with TRBJ2-3; the match to TRBD2 covers 7 bases. The CDR3 has 15 amino acids. Germline V CDR1 and CDR2: SEHNR, FQNEAQ (reference sequence). Trimming removed 4 bases from V and 2 bases from J; junction bases left unmatched: 6. In DNA, the CDR3 is TGTGCCAGCAGCTCTAGCGGCGTCTCCACAGATACGCAGTATTTT. Its translation: CASSSSGVSTDTQYF.

J is TRBJ1-4 and V is TRBV4-3; D might be TRBD1 (6 bases). CDR1 is LGHNA, CDR2 YSLEER, per germline. Trimming pared 0 bases from V and 8 bases from J, leaving 16 bases between. CDR3 length: 16 residues. The CDR3 loop reads CASSQDFKQGREKLFF. CDR3 sequence (DNA): TGCGCCAGCAGCCAAGATTTCAAACAGGGCCGGGAAAAACTGTTTTTT.

This clone has just a few counts. The CDR3 is CASTAGTGLNYGYTF. Here the CDR3 DNA reads TGTGCCAGTACCGCCGGGACAGGGCTTAACTATGGCTACACCTTC. The rearrangement joins TRBV19 to TRBJ1-2; TRBD1 matches at 9 bases. The ends lost 7 bases at V and 1 base at J; junction bases unmatched: 7. The CDR3 is 15 residues long. Germline CDR1 LNHDA, CDR2 SQIVND (reference sequence).

The V and J genes are TRBV7-9 and TRBJ2-5; D perhaps matches TRBD1 (5 bases). CDR1 SEHNR and CDR2 FQNEAQ come from the germline V gene (reference sequence). V gave up 3 bases and J gave up 0 bases, with 14 bases separating them. This CDR3 is 16 amino acids long. The CDR3 sequence: CASSLSATVYQETQYF. CDR3 DNA sequence: TGTGCCAGCAGCTTGAGCGCGACAGTTTACCAAGAGACCCAGTACTTC.

The V and J genes are TRBV28 and TRBJ2-3; D gene unclear. The germline CDR1 and CDR2 sequences are MDHEN and SYDVKM. CDR3 length: 12 residues. V lost 5 bases and J lost 6, with 9 bases in between. The CDR3 region is CASSLPPDTQYF. The DNA of the CDR3 is TGTGCCAGCAGTCTCCCCCCCGATACGCAGTATTTT.

V usage is TRBV28 and J usage is TRBJ2-7; the match to TRBD1 covers 10 bases. Germline lookup yields CDR1 MDHEN and CDR2 SYDVKM. Trimming at V came to 1 base and at J to 4 bases, leaving 13 bases not matched to a gene. The CDR3 loop spans 18 amino acids. In nucleotides, the CDR3 is TGTGCCAGCAGTTTATTTAGCTTAAGGGACAGGGGTCGATACGAGCAGTACTTC. Amino acids: CASSLFSLRDRGRYEQYF. The complete variable domain, with remaining parts taken from reference TRBV28 and TRBJ2-7, reads DVKVTQSSRYLVKRTGEKVFLECVQDMDHENMFWYRQDPGLGLRLIYFSYDVKMKEKGDIPEGYSVSREKKERFSLILESASTNQTSMYLCASSLFSLRDRGRYEQYFGPGTRLTVT.

The chain carries TRBV5-8 and TRBJ1-4; perhaps TRBD1 as D (6 bases). The CDR3 contains 14 residues. Germline values: CDR1 SGHTS, CDR2 YDEGEE. Trimming shortened V by 3 bases and J by 6 bases, and 12 bases separated the two germline ends. CDR3 coding DNA: TGTGCCAGCAGCTCGGGGGGCCCCTATGAAAAACTGTTTTTT. Translating gives CASSSGGPYEKLFF.

CDR3 DNA: TGCGCCAGCAGCCAAGAACTCCGGGGATACGAGCAGTACTTC. This codes for CASSQELRGYEQYF. The gene calls are TRBV4-1 and TRBJ2-7; possible D gene TRBD2, 5 bases. The CDR3 contains 14 residues. V was shortened by 0 bases and J by 4 bases, with 10 bases between the two germline ends. CDR1 and CDR2 (germline): MGHRA, YSYEKL.

For the CDR3, the DNA is TGTGCCATCAGCTCCGCGGACAGGTCCTACGAGCAGTACTTC. It specifies CAISSADRSYEQYF. The V gene is TRBV10-3, the J gene TRBJ2-7, with TRBD1 matching over 7 bases. The CDR3 totals 14 residues. CDR1 is ENHRY and CDR2 is SYGVKD in the germline V gene. Trimming removed 6 bases from V and 1 base from J; junction bases left unmatched: 6.

The chain has TRBV29-1 and TRBJ1-1; the D is unclear. Germline values: CDR1 SQVTM, CDR2 ANQGSEA. The CDR3 totals 11 residues. Deletions cut 1 base from V and 5 bases from J, with 5 bases between. CDR3 bases: TGCAGCGTTGAAGTCATGACTGAAGCTTTCTTT. Translating it yields CSVEVMTEAFF. Using reference TRBV29-1 and TRBJ1-1 for the parts outside the CDR3, the full variable domain is SAVISQKPSRDICQRGTSLTIQCQVDSQVTMMFWYRQQPGQSLTLIATANQGSEATYESGFVIDKFPISRPNLTFSTLTVSNMSPEDSSIYLCSVEVMTEAFFGQGTRLTVV.

The J gene is TRBJ2-7, the V gene TRBV27, with a weak D call TRBD1 (5 bases). Trimming shortened V by 6 bases and J by 6 bases, and 18 bases separated the two germline ends. The CDR3 runs to 14 residues. The V gene's germline CDR1 is MNHEY and CDR2 SMNVEV (reference sequence). The CDR3 sequence: CASREWLGAAEQYF. The CDR3 DNA sequence: TGTGCCAGCAGGGAGTGGCTAGGGGCCGCCGAGCAGTACTTC.

The genes are TRBV18 and TRBJ1-1; possibly TRBD1 for D (6 bases). Germline V gene lookup returns CDR1 KGHSH and CDR2 LQKENI. Deletions cut 3 bases from V and 9 bases from J, with 14 bases between. This CDR3 spans 13 amino acids. The CDR3 region is CASSPDGRGQAFF. The CDR3 DNA is TGTGCCAGCTCACCGGACGGCAGGGGACAAGCTTTCTTT.

V is TRBV4-1 and J is TRBJ1-5; D is undetermined. Per germline, CDR1 MGHRA and CDR2 YSYEKL. The CDR3 length is 15 residues. Trimming cost V 1 base and J 6 bases, with 13 bases left between them. The CDR3 bases are TGCGCCAGCAGCCAAGGGGAGGTGGCGGGTCAGCCCCAGCATTTT. Protein product: CASSQGEVAGQPQHF.

This chain joins TRBV7-2 and TRBJ1-2; D gene ambiguous. Germline values: CDR1 SGHTA, CDR2 FQGNSA. The CDR3 is made up of 11 amino acids. With 2 bases removed from V and 7 bases from J, the gap between germline ends came to 5 bases. The CDR3 DNA sequence: TGTGCCAGCAGCTTAAACGGTGGCTACACCTTC. This translates into CASSLNGGYTF.

The chain links TRBV7-9 to TRBJ2-2, with 7 bases that match TRBD1. This CDR3 is built from 15 residues. V was clipped by 6 bases and J by 3 bases; unmatched bases: 7. Germline V CDR1 and CDR2: SEHNR, FQNEAQ (reference sequence). In DNA, the CDR3 is TGTGCCAGCAGGCCCGACAGGGACGACACCGGGGAGCTGTTTTTT. It specifies CASRPDRDDTGELFF.

This rearrangement joins TRBV11-2 to TRBJ1-4, with TRBD1 matching 7 bases. The V gene's germline CDR1 is SGHAT and CDR2 FQNNGV. The V and J ends lost 3 bases and 7 bases, in that order; junction bases with no gene match: 2. The CDR3 sequence is 13 residues long. This chain's CDR3 is CASSFGTAEKLFF. Written as DNA, the CDR3 is TGTGCCAGCAGCTTCGGGACAGCTGAAAAACTGTTTTTT.

The chain links TRBV7-5 to TRBJ2-3. TRBV7-5 is reported as a pseudogene. The CDR3 loop spans 14 amino acids. DNA of the CDR3: TGTGCCAGCAGCTCCGTGGCAGTGAGAGATACGCAGTATTTT. It codes for CASSSVAVRDTQYF.

This sequence joins TRBV5-4 and TRBJ2-5; D call uncertain. V shed 3 bases and J shed 2 bases, with 8 bases lying between them. The length of the CDR3 is 13 residues. The germline gives CDR1 SGHNT, CDR2 YYREEE (reference sequence). The CDR3 loop is CASSSGRQETQYF. The DNA for the CDR3 is TGTGCCAGCAGCTCTGGACGGCAAGAGACCCAGTACTTC.